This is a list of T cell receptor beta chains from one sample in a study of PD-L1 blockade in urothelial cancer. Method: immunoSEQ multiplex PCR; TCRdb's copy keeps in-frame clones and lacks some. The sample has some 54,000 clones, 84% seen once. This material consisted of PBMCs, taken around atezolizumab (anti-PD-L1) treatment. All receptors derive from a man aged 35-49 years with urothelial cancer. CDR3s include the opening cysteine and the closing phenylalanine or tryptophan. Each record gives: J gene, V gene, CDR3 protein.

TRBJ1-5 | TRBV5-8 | CASSLPREEQPQHF
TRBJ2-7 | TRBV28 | CASSLGLAEYEQYF
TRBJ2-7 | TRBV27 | CASSVQGSSYEQYF
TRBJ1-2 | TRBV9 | CASSPGDRVSYGYTF
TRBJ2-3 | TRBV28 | CASIAGGSYADTQYF
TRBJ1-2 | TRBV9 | CASSVAGVMTNNGYTF
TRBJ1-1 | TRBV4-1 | CASSQDSRNTEAFF
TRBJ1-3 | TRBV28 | CASSSRGISGNTIYF
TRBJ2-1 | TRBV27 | CASSSPGGGVPYNEQFF
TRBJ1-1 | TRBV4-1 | CASSPGKNTEAFF
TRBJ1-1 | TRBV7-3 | CASSFQKYTEAFF
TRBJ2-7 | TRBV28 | CASSSIGPELAGLTTYEQYF
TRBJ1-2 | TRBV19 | CASRTDYYGYTF
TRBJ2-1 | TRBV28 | CASSLPVSGRFVNEQFF
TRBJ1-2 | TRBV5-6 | CASSTGALDTGYTF
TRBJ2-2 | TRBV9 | CASSARQVTGELFF
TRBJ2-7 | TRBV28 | CASSSHDRAEQYF
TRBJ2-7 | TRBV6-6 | CASRTTSGLTYEQYF
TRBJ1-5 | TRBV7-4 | CASSSHGGTTNQPQHF
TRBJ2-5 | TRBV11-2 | CASSRRQGEETQYF
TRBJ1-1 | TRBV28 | CASSLWRRQGSTEAFF
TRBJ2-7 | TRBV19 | CASSMAGGEQYF
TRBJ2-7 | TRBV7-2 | CASSLVGTSGNEQYF
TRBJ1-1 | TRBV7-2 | CADRVGAFSEAFF
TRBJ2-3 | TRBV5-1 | CASSSPTSGVLTDTQYF
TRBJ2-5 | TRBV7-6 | CASSLAVLAGGSQETQYF
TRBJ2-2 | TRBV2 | CASSPLAGVTGELFF
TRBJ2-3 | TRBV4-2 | CASSQEGADLTDTQYF
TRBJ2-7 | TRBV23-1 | CASSHFYRQSPYYEQYF
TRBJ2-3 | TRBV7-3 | CASRPGTATDTQYF
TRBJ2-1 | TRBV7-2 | CASSLAEVYNEQFF
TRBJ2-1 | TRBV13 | CASSLGTMSSYNEQFF
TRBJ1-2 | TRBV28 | CATRGVANYGYTF
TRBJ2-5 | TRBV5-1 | CASSRLDQTGGGETQYF
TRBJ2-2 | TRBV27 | CASKPSGVTGELFF
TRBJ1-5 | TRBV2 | CASMRLNSNQPQHF
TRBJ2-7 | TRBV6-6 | CASSYSNQRSEQYF
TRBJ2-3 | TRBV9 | CASGLAVTDTQYF
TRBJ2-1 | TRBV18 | CASSLSQLNNEQFF
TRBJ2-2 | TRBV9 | CASSVPAGGPDTGELFF
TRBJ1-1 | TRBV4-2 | CASRPGQGRSAFF
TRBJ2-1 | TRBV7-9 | CASSLVVGGSWVNEQFF
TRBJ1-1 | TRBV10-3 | CASNPGTGHTEAFF
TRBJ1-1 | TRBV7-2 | CASSYPGTGESTEAFF
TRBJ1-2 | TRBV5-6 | CASSFGRGQGGYTF
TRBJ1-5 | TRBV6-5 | CASSYSILNQPQHF
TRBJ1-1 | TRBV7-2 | CASSAVTGDWAFF
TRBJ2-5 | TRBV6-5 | CASSPDIEETQYF
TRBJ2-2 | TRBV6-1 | CASSARLASWTNTGELFF